A selection of T cell receptor beta chains follows, all from one sample in a study of CD8+CD57+ T cells in acquired aplastic anemia. MiXCR, run by TCRdb on the reads, gives a single entry per CDR3 protein. This sample has more than 150,000 distinct CDR3 sequences, with roughly 50% found just once. Material for sequencing was sorted CD4+, CD8+, or CD8+CD57+ T cells (not recorded which) from PBMCs. These receptors originate from a human donor with aplastic anemia. Each CDR3 is given with its conserved first and last residue. A D gene is named only where the DNA matches it firmly. Clone size appears in some rows only: once, few, many, or a class for an expanded clone.

>TRBD1|TRBJ1-2|.|TRBV24-1
CATSDSPGTGQYTF
TGTGCCACCAGTGATTCCCCCGGGACAGGGCAGTACACCTTC
>TRBD1|TRBJ2-1|.|TRBV12-5
CASGLNRGTYNEQFF
TGTGCTAGTGGTTTAAACAGGGGGACCTACAATGAGCAGTTCTTC
>TRBD1|TRBJ2-5|.|TRBV2
CASSEGSTGWETQYF
TGTGCCAGCAGTGAAGGTTCGACAGGGTGGGAGACCCAGTACTTC
>.|TRBJ1-1|.|TRBV7-2
CASSPISSAEAFF
TGTGCCAGCAGCCCTATTTCCTCCGCTGAAGCTTTCTTT
>TRBD1|TRBJ1-2|many|TRBV5-1
CASGETGDYGYTF
TGCGCCAGCGGAGAAACAGGGGATTATGGCTACACCTTC
>.|TRBJ1-1|many|TRBV10-1
CASSEICRSHYNTEAFF
TGCGCCAGCAGTGAGATCTGTCGTAGCCACTACAACACTGAAGCTTTCTTT
>.|TRBJ1-1|many|TRBV19
CASSIRHKNTEAFF
TGTGCCAGTAGTATCCGGCATAAGAACACTGAAGCTTTCTTT
>.|TRBJ1-2|.|TRBV6-1
CASSEGVGNNYGYTF
TGTGCCAGCAGTGAAGGGGTGGGGAACAACTATGGCTACACCTTC
>.|TRBJ1-1|.|TRBV5-1
CASTVIRGGAEAFF
TGCGCCAGCACCGTAATCCGGGGAGGCGCTGAAGCTTTCTTT
>.|TRBJ2-7|.|TRBV9
CASSAGTLSYEQYF
TGTGCCAGCAGCGCCGGGACCCTGTCCTACGAGCAGTACTTC
>.|TRBJ1-2|.|TRBV6-5
CASSYRVREGIYGYTF
TGTGCCAGCAGTTACCGAGTCCGGGAGGGGATCTATGGCTACACCTTC
>TRBD2|TRBJ2-1|many|TRBV7-8
CASSWTSANEQFF
TGTGCCAGCAGCTGGACTAGTGCCAATGAGCAGTTCTTC
>TRBD2|TRBJ2-1|.|TRBV4-2
CASSPETSGDVEQFF
TGTGCCAGCAGCCCGGAGACTAGCGGAGATGTTGAGCAGTTCTTC
>.|TRBJ1-5|few|TRBV7-2
CASAAGGNQPQHF
TGTGCCAGCGCCGCCGGAGGCAATCAGCCCCAGCATTTT
>TRBD1|TRBJ1-2|.|TRBV20-1
CSAKGAGQGRHGYTF
TGCAGTGCTAAGGGGGCGGGACAGGGACGTCATGGCTACACCTTC
>.|TRBJ2-7|.|TRBV5-1
CASSFNREGGYEQYF
TGCGCCAGCAGCTTCAACAGGGAGGGTGGTTACGAGCAGTACTTC
>.|TRBJ2-7|.|TRBV20-1
CSARPEGALFYDQYF
TGCAGTGCTAGACCCGAAGGGGCCCTCTTCTACGATCAGTACTTC
>.|TRBJ2-7|.|TRBV20-1
CSARDPRRDSYEQYF
TGCAGTGCTAGAGATCCGAGACGGGACTCCTACGAGCAGTACTTC
>.|TRBJ2-5|many|TRBV7-7
CASSMSTRALTQYF
TGTGCTAGCAGCATGTCGACACGAGCGCTGACCCAGTACTTC
>.|TRBJ1-6|.|TRBV2
CASTLVGSSPLHF
TGTGCCAGCACCCTAGTGGGGAGTTCACCCCTCCACTTT
>.|TRBJ2-7|.|TRBV20-1
CSGGNGPSGEQYF
TGCAGTGGCGGGAACGGGCCCAGCGGGGAGCAGTACTTC
>TRBD1|TRBJ1-1|.|TRBV18
CASSLWDSNTEAFF
TGTGCCAGCTCACTATGGGACAGTAACACTGAAGCTTTCTTT
>.|TRBJ2-3|.|TRBV7-9
CASLFPDTDTQYF
TGTGCCAGCCTGTTTCCGGACACAGATACGCAGTATTTT
>.|TRBJ2-3|few|TRBV20-1
CSARALDTDTQYF
TGCAGTGCTAGAGCCCTAGATACAGATACGCAGTATTTT
>.|TRBJ2-3|many|TRBV20-1
CSARGLTDTQYF
TGCAGTGCTAGAGGACTCACAGATACGCAGTATTTT
>TRBD1|TRBJ2-7|few|TRBV10-3
CAISVGDSFYEQYF
TGTGCCATCAGCGTTGGGGACAGTTTCTACGAGCAGTACTTC
>.|TRBJ1-2|few|TRBV27
CARDNDNNYGYTF
TGTGCCAGAGACAATGATAATAACTATGGCTACACCTTC
>.|TRBJ2-7|.|TRBV29-1
CSGRVGLGEQYF
TGCAGCGGCCGGGTAGGGCTGGGCGAGCAGTACTTC
>TRBD2|TRBJ2-1|many|TRBV20-1
CSASPGLASRNEQFF
TGCAGTGCTAGTCCGGGACTAGCGTCTAGGAATGAGCAGTTCTTC
>.|TRBJ2-3|many|TRBV11-2
CASSLDSSLATDTQYF
TGTGCCAGCAGCTTAGACTCTTCCCTAGCGACAGATACGCAGTATTTT
>TRBD1|TRBJ1-1|.|TRBV6-5
CASSKRQGGNTGAFF
TGTGCCAGCAGTAAGCGACAGGGAGGGAACACTGGAGCTTTCTTT
>.|TRBJ1-6|.|TRBV7-9
CASSPRHF
TGTGCCAGCAGCCCCCGCCACTTT
>.|TRBJ2-7|.|TRBV7-2
CASSLAGGSLNEQYF
TGTGCCAGCAGCTTAGCGGGCGGGTCTCTCAACGAGCAGTACTTC